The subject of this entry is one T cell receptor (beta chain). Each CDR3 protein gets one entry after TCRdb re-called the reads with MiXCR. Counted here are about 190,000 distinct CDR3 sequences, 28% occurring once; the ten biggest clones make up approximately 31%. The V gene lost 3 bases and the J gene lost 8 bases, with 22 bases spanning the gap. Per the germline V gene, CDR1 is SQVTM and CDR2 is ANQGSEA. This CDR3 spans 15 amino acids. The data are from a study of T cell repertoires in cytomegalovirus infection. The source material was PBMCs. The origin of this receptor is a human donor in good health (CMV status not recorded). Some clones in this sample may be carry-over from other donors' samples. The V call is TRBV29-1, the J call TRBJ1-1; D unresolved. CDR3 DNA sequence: TGCAGCGTTGATACCCTGGGTACCGCCGTCGTGGAAGCTTTCTTT. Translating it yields CSVDTLGTAVVEAFF.